The rows below give T cell receptor beta chains drawn from one sample of a study of relationships among human T cell subsets. MiXCR, applied by TCRdb to the multiplex PCR reads, yields one record per CDR3 protein. The sample has some 16,000 distinct CDR3 sequences; about three fifths are singletons. The sample comprised total T cells sorted from blood. Receptor source: a middle-aged man in good health. CDR3s leave out the opening cysteine and the closing phenylalanine or tryptophan. The order of the fields is V gene, clone size, CDR3 protein. For some rows the clone size is stated as once, few or many, or as a class when expanded; others skip it.

>TRBV10-3|.
AISESGVNQPQH
>TRBV19|few
ASSIGPRRGEKLF
>TRBV5-6|.
ASTRQGSVEQF
>TRBV5-1|.
ASSYRGPDTQY
>TRBV5-4|.
ASTSDPLAKNIQY
>TRBV30|.
AWRSQPTNSPLH
>TRBV29-1|large
SVAPGGHNQPQH
>TRBV4-2|.
ASSQEGRGNQPQH
>TRBV18|few
ASSPYGETQY
>TRBV28|.
ASSTAGSADTQY
>TRBV11-2|.
ASSPRGAGGNEQF
>TRBV5-1|few
ASRMDRGDEKLF
>TRBV19|.
ASSTWDANEQY
>TRBV29-1|.
SGRGGTDTQY
>TRBV27|.
ASSPIGPSGANVLT
>TRBV6-5|.
ASSHRLDLTEQY
>TRBV11-3|.
ASSSAEINEQF
>TRBV5-1|few
ASSQDSAGGPDTQY
>TRBV20-1|few
SAREEGRQPQH
>TRBV11-2|.
ASSATRGADTQY
>TRBV12-3/TRBV12-4|.
ASSPRGTGTNQPQH
>TRBV29-1|.
SVEQGGEQY
>TRBV7-9|once
ASSHQETQY
>TRBV11-2|.
ASSLTGAGDTQY
>TRBV29-1|.
SVPISTVNQPQH
>TRBV19|once
ASSVVGAETQY
>TRBV20-1|.
SARGWVGAPNEQY
>TRBV2|.
ASSLKTSGRGNEQF
>TRBV7-2|.
ASSLASGGADTQY
>TRBV5-1|.
ASSLASGPNEKLF
>TRBV14|.
ASSQGQGSYEQY
>TRBV2|.
ATRSLAVDNEQF
>TRBV12-3/TRBV12-4|.
ASSPRGQPQH